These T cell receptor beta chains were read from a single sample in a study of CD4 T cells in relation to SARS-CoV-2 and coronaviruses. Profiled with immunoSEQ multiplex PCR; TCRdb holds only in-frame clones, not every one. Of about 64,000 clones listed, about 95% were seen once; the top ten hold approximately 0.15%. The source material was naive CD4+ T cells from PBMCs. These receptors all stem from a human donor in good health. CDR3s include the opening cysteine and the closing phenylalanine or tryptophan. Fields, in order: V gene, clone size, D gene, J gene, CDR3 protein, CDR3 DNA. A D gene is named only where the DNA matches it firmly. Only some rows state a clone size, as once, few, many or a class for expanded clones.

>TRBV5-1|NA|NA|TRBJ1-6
CASREGNSPLHF
TGCGCCAGCAGGGAGGGTAATTCACCCCTCCACTTT
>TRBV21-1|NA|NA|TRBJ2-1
CASSKAGDRALQFF
TGTGCCAGCAGCAAAGCAGGGGACAGGGCCTTGCAGTTCTTC
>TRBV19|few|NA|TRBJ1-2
CASSTGFGYTF
TGTGCCAGTAGTACGGGGTTTGGCTACACCTTC
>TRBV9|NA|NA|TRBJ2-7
CASSVGRGISYEQYF
TGTGCCAGCAGCGTTGGGAGGGGGATATCCTACGAGCAGTACTTC
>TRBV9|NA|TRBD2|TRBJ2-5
CASSGGTSGPETQYF
TGTGCCAGCAGCGGAGGGACTAGCGGCCCAGAGACCCAGTACTTC
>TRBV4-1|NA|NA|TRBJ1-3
CASSHIRGVSIGTSGNTIYF
TGCGCCAGCAGCCATATCCGGGGCGTCTCGATCGGTACCTCTGGAAACACCATATATTTT
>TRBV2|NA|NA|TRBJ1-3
CASRGAGARISPIYF
TGTGCCAGCCGAGGGGCAGGGGCCCGGATAAGCCCCATATATTTT
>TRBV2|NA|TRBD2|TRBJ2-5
CASSSGRVETQYF
TGTGCCAGCAGCAGCGGGAGGGTCGAGACCCAGTACTTC
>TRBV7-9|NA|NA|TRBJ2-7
CASSLDRVSYEQYF
TGTGCCAGCAGCTTAGACAGGGTCTCCTACGAGCAGTACTTC
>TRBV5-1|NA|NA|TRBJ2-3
CASSPPGQGFTDTQYF
TGCGCCAGCAGCCCTCCGGGACAAGGGTTCACAGATACGCAGTATTTT
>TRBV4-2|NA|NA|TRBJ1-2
CASSQGGGRGSNYGYTF
TGTGCCAGCAGCCAAGGGGGGGGTCGGGGTTCTAACTATGGCTACACCTTC
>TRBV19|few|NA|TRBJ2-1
CASSIEASRNEQFF
TGTGCCAGTAGTATCGAGGCTAGCAGGAATGAGCAGTTCTTC
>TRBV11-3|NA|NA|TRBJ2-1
CASSLDPQLWNEQFF
TGTGCCAGCAGCTTAGACCCCCAACTTTGGAATGAGCAGTTCTTC
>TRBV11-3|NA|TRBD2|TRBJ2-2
CASSLVAGRRGGELFF
TGTGCCAGCAGCTTAGTAGCGGGGCGAAGGGGCGGGGAGCTGTTTTTT
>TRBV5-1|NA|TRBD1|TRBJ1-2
CASSPRQGGGYTF
TGCGCCAGCAGTCCGAGACAGGGGGGAGGCTACACCTTC
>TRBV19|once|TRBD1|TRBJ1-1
CASSIEFRQGARAFF
TGTGCCAGTAGTATAGAATTTAGACAGGGGGCGCGAGCTTTCTTT
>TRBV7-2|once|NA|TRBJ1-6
CASSRGNNSPLHF
TGTGCCAGCAGCCGGGGGAATAATTCACCCCTCCACTTT
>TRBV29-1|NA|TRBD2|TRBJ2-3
CSVGTSGSPDTQYF
TGCAGCGTGGGGACTAGCGGGTCCCCAGATACGCAGTATTTT
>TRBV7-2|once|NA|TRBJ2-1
CASSSGTSYNEQFF
TGTGCCAGCAGTTCCGGGACCTCTTACAATGAGCAGTTCTTC
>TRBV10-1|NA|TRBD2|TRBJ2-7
CASSDETSGRYEQYF
TGCGCCAGCAGTGATGAGACTAGCGGGAGATACGAGCAGTACTTC
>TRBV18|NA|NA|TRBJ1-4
CASSVDLSEKLFF
TGTGCCAGCTCAGTCGACCTCAGCGAAAAACTGTTTTTT
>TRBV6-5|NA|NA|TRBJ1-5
CASSPGWGGDQPQHF
TGTGCCAGCAGTCCCGGGTGGGGAGGAGATCAGCCCCAGCATTTT
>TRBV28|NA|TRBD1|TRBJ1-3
CASSLWGTGGNTIYF
TGTGCCAGCAGTTTATGGGGGACAGGAGGAAACACCATATATTTT
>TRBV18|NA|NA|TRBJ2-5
CASSLERSLQETQYF
TGTGCCAGCTCACTGGAGCGGAGCCTCCAAGAGACCCAGTACTTC
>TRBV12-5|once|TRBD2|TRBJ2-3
CASGPGTSDSDTQYF
TGTGCTAGTGGACCCGGGACTAGTGATTCAGATACGCAGTATTTT
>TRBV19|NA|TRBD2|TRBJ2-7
CASSIFGTSGSTDEQYF
TGTGCCAGTAGTATTTTTGGGACTAGCGGGAGTACCGACGAGCAGTACTTC
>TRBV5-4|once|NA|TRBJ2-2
CASSLGVGTTGELFF
TGTGCCAGCAGCTTGGGAGTTGGGACCACCGGGGAGCTGTTTTTT
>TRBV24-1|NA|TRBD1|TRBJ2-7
CATSDSPGQGQSIYEQYF
TGTGCCACCAGTGACTCACCGGGACAGGGGCAAAGTATCTACGAGCAGTACTTC
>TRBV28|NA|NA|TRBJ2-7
CASSLAQGRAYEQYF
TGTGCCAGCAGTTTAGCCCAGGGACGGGCCTACGAGCAGTACTTC
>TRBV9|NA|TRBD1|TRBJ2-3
CASSVARQGSGTDTQYF
TGTGCCAGCAGCGTAGCCCGACAGGGGAGCGGTACAGATACGCAGTATTTT
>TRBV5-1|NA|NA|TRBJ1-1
CASSLAGETEAFF
TGCGCCAGCAGCTTGGCAGGGGAGACTGAAGCTTTCTTT
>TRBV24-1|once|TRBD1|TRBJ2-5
CATSEKGAETQYF
TGTGCCACCAGTGAGAAGGGGGCAGAGACCCAGTACTTC
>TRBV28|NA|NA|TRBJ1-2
CASSSDRTYGYTF
TGTGCCAGCAGCAGTGACAGAACCTATGGCTACACCTTC
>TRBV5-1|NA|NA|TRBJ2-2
CASSLVGSNTGELFF
TGCGCCAGCAGCTTGGTCGGGAGCAACACCGGGGAGCTGTTTTTT
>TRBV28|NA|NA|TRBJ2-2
CASSFPNTGELFF
TGTGCCAGCAGTTTTCCGAACACCGGGGAGCTGTTTTTT
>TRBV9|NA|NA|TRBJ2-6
CASSVGGNGANVLTF
TGTGCCAGCAGCGTAGGAGGGAATGGGGCCAACGTCCTGACTTTC
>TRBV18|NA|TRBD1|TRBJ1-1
CASSRDRGQQGGTEAFF
TGTGCCAGCTCTCGGGACAGGGGCCAACAGGGCGGCACTGAAGCTTTCTTT
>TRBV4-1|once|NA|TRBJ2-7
CASSQVPGGEQYF
TGCGCCAGCAGCCAGGTCCCCGGGGGCGAGCAGTACTTC
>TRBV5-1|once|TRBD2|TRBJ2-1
CASSLVGGGLAGEQFF
TGCGCCAGCAGCTTGGTCGGGGGAGGGCTAGCAGGCGAGCAGTTCTTC
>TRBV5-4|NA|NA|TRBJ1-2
CASSADPAYGYTF
TGTGCCAGCAGCGCGGACCCGGCCTATGGCTACACCTTC
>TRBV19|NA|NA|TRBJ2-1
CASSIGGGLSHEQFF
TGTGCCAGTAGTATAGGAGGAGGACTTAGCCATGAGCAGTTCTTC
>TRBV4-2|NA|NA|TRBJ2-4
CASSQDRARAGALAKNIQYF
TGTGCCAGCAGCCAAGATCGGGCGCGGGCCGGAGCTCTAGCCAAAAACATTCAGTACTTC
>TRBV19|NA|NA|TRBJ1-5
CASSSYSDSNQPQHF
TGTGCCAGTTCTAGTTACAGCGATAGCAATCAGCCCCAGCATTTT
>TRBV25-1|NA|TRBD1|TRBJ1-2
CASSEPTGTRGYTF
TGTGCCAGCAGTGAACCGACAGGGACTCGAGGCTACACCTTC
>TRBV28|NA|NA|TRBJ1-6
CASSEGNRSYNSPLHF
TGTGCCAGCAGTGAGGGAAACCGCTCCTATAATTCACCCCTCCACTTT
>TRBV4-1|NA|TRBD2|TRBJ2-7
CASSQISGRAVYEQYF
TGCGCCAGCAGCCAAATTAGCGGGAGGGCCGTGTACGAGCAGTACTTC
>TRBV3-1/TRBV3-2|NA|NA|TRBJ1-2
CASSQDTPFGGYTF
TGTGCCAGCAGCCAAGATACTCCGTTCGGTGGCTACACCTTC
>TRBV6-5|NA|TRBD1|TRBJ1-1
CASSYSGLGQGEAFF
TGTGCCAGCAGTTACTCCGGGTTGGGACAGGGGGAAGCTTTCTTT
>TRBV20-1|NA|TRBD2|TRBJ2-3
CSASKGAGGRPDTQYF
TGCAGTGCTAGTAAGGGGGCGGGAGGGCGTCCAGATACGCAGTATTTT
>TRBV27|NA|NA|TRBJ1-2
CASSPKMGDNYGYTF
TGTGCCAGCAGTCCCAAGATGGGGGACAACTATGGCTACACCTTC
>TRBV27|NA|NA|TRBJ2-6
CASRDFRSGANVLTF
TGTGCCAGCCGGGACTTTCGGTCTGGGGCCAACGTCCTGACTTTC
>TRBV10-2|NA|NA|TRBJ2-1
CASSESNRAEQFF
TGCGCCAGCAGTGAGTCGAATAGGGCTGAGCAGTTCTTC
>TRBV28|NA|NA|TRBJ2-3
CASSGGSWRPSTDTQYF
TGTGCCAGCAGCGGGGGCTCGTGGAGACCAAGCACAGATACGCAGTATTTT
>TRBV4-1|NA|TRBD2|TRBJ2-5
CASSQVLAGPQETQYF
TGCGCCAGCAGCCAAGTTCTAGCGGGGCCCCAAGAGACCCAGTACTTC
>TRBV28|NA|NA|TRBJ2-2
CASSLFGGPGGGIGELFF
TGTGCCAGCAGTTTATTCGGAGGGCCAGGGGGGGGAATCGGGGAGCTGTTTTTT
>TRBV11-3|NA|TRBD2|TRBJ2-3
CASSFGTSGSTDTQYF
TGTGCCAGCAGCTTCGGGACTAGCGGAAGCACAGATACGCAGTATTTT
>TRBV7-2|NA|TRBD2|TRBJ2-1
CASSLGLAGGNEQFF
TGTGCCAGCAGCTTAGGACTAGCGGGGGGTAATGAGCAGTTCTTC
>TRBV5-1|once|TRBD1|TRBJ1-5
CASSQGTGARQPQHF
TGCGCCAGCAGCCAGGGGACAGGAGCGCGGCAGCCCCAGCATTTT